This T cell receptor beta chain is drawn from a study of shared clonotypes between healthy human individuals. The study, taken as a whole, reports: Represented diversity, genetic and exposure-history alike, was limited by few donors.

Note on this clone: What it recognizes is unknown.

Sequenced by immunoSEQ multiplex PCR; TCRdb stores in-frame clones only, minus some. The data hold a few million clones, with approximately 92% observed a single time. Trimming removed 5 bases at V and 1 base at J, with 17 bases between. Germline assignment: CDR1 MNHEY and CDR2 SMNVEV (reference sequence). This CDR3 has 16 residues. This receptor was identified in a man aged 18 to 30 in good health. Sequenced: naive CD4+ T cells sorted from blood. The subset is: CD45RA+ positively selected. The J gene is TRBJ1-2, the V gene TRBV27; possible D gene TRBD1, 6 bases. The CDR3 protein is CASSRATGLLNYGYTF. DNA for the CDR3: TGTGCCAGCAGTCGAGCGACAGGACTGCTTAACTATGGCTACACCTTC.